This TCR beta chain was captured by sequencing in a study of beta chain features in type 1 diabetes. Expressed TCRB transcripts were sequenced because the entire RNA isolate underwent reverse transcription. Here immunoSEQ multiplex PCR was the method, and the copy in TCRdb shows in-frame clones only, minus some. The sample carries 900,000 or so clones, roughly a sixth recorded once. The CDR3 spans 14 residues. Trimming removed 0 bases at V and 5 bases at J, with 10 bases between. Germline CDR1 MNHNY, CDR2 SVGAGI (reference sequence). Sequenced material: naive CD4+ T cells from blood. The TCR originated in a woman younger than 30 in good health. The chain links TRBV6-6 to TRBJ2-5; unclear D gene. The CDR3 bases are TGTGCCAGCAGTTACTCTCGAGGAGACGAGACCCAGTACTTC. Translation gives CASSYSRGDETQYF.